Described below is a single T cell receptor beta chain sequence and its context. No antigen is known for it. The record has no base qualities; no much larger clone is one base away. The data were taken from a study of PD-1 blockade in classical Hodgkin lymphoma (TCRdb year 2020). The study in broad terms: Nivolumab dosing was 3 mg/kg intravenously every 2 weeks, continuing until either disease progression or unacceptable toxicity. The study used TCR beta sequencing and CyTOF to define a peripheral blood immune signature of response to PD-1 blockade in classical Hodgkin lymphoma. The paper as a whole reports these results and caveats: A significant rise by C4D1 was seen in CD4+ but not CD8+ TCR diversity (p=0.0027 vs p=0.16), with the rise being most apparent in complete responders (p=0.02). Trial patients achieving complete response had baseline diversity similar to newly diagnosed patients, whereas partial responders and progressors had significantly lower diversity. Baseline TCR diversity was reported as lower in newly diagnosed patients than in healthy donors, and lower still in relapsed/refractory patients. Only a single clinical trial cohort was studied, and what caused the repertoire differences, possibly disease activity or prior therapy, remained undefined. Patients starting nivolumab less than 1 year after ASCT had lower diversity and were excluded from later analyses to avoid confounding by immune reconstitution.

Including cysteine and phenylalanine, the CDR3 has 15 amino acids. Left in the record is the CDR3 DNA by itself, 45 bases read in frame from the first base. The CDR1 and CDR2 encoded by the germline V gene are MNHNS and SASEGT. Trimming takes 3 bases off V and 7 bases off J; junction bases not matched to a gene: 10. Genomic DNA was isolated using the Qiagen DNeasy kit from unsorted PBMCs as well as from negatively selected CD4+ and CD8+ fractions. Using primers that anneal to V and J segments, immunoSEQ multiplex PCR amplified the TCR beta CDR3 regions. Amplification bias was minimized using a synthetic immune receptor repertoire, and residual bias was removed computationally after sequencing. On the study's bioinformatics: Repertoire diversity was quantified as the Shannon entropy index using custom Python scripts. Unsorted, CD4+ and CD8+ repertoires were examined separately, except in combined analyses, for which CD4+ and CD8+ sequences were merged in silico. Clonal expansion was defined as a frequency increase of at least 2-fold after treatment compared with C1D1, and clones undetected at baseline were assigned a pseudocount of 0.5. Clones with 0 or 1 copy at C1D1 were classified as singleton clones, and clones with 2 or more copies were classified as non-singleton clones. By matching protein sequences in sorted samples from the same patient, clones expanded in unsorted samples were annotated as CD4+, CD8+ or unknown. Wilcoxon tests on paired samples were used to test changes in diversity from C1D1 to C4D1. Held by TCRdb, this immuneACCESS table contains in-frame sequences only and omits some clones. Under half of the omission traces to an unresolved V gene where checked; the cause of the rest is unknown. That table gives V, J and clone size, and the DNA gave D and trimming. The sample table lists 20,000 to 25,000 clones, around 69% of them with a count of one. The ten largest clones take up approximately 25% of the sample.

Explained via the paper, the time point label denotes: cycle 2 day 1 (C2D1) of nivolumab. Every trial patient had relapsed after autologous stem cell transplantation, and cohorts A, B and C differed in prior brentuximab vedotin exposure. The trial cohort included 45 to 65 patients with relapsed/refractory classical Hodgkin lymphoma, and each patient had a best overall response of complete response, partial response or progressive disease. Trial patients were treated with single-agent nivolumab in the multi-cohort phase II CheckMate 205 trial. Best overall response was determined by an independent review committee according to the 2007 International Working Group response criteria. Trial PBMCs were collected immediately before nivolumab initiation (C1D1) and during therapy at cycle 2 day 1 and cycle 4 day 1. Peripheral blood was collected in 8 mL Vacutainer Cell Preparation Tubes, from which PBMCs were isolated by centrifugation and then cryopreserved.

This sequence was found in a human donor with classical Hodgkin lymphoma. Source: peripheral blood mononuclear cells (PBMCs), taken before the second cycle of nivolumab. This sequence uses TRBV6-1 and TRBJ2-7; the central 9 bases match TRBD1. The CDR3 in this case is CASSEPGQGWFEQYF. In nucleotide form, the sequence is TGTGCCAGCAGTGAGCCGGGACAGGGCTGGTTTGAGCAGTACTTC.